A selection of T cell receptor beta chains follows, all from one sample in a study of identical twins. TCRdb redid the calling of the 5' RACE reads with MiXCR, one entry per CDR3 protein. The sample holds about 210,000 distinct CDR3 sequences, roughly a tenth seen once. The sequencing input was memory (CD45RO+) T cells sorted from blood. The receptor set was obtained from a woman in her late teens or twenties in good health. Both conserved end residues are part of each CDR3. A D gene is named only where the DNA matches it firmly. Clone size is shown for a subset of rows, as once, few, many or a class of expanded clone.

>-|TRBV6-5|-|TRBJ2-1
CASSYSPRGSYNEQFF
TGTGCCAGCAGTTACTCCCCACGGGGCTCCTACAATGAGCAGTTCTTC
>many|TRBV15|-|TRBJ1-1
CATSRDGRNTEAFF
TGTGCCACCAGCAGAGATGGACGTAACACTGAAGCTTTCTTT
>-|TRBV29-1|-|TRBJ2-5
CSVDRGQETQYF
TGCAGCGTTGACAGGGGACAAGAGACCCAGTACTTC
>few|TRBV7-9|TRBD2|TRBJ2-2
CASSPGTSVSTGELFF
TGTGCCAGCAGTCCCGGGACTAGCGTGAGCACCGGGGAGCTGTTTTTT
>-|TRBV18|TRBD2|TRBJ2-1
CASSPLAGGLGEQFF
TGTGCCAGCTCACCACTAGCGGGGGGGCTTGGTGAGCAGTTCTTC
>few|TRBV20-1|TRBD2|TRBJ2-7
CSASPGLAGGSSYEQYF
TGCAGTGCTAGTCCTGGACTAGCGGGGGGCTCATCCTACGAGCAGTACTTC
>-|TRBV18|TRBD1|TRBJ1-1
CASSPGTGGQAFF
TGTGCCAGCTCACCCGGGACAGGGGGCCAAGCTTTCTTT
>-|TRBV20-1|-|TRBJ2-7
CSARAGPREQYF
TGCAGTGCTAGAGCAGGGCCTCGGGAGCAGTACTTC
>-|TRBV20-1|-|TRBJ2-1
CSASSVRGAYEQFF
TGCAGTGCTTCCTCCGTTCGGGGGGCATATGAGCAGTTCTTC
>-|TRBV12-3/TRBV12-4|-|TRBJ1-2
CASSLWRAGGYTF
TGTGCCAGCAGTTTATGGAGGGCCGGCGGCTACACCTTC
>few|TRBV14|TRBD2|TRBJ2-3
CASSQVRGSGAITDTQYF
TGTGCCAGCAGCCAAGTCCGGGGAAGCGGGGCAATCACAGATACGCAGTATTTT
>once|TRBV2|TRBD2|TRBJ2-1
CASSITTSGGYNEQFF
TGTGCCAGCAGCATAACGACTAGCGGGGGCTACAATGAGCAGTTCTTC
>few|TRBV13|-|TRBJ2-7
CASSSSTGRAQYF
TGTGCCAGCAGCTCCTCTACTGGACGGGCTCAGTACTTC
>-|TRBV7-8|-|TRBJ2-5
CASSPGRRETQYF
TGTGCCAGCTCCCCCGGACGAAGAGAGACCCAGTACTTC
>few|TRBV12-3/TRBV12-4|-|TRBJ2-5
CASSQGAVETQYF
TGTGCCAGCAGCCAGGGAGCTGTAGAGACCCAGTACTTC
>-|TRBV3-1|TRBD2|TRBJ2-1
CASSGQGLAAYNEQFF
TGTGCCAGCAGCGGCCAGGGACTAGCGGCCTACAATGAGCAGTTCTTC
>-|TRBV5-6|-|TRBJ2-2
CAMGPGGLTGALLF
TGTGCCATGGGCCCCGGGGGGCTCACCGGGGCGCTGCTTTTT
>-|TRBV12-3/TRBV12-4|-|TRBJ2-1
CASSPYESYNEQFF
TGTGCCAGCAGTCCATATGAGAGCTACAATGAGCAGTTCTTC
>-|TRBV7-2|-|TRBJ1-6
CASSLGSPLHF
TGTGCCAGCAGCTTAGGTTCACCCCTCCACTTT
>-|TRBV5-1|-|TRBJ1-3
CASSLDGASGNTIYF
TGCGCCAGCAGCTTGGATGGGGCTAGTGGAAACACCATATATTTT
>-|TRBV5-1|-|TRBJ1-2
CASSLAGRSNYGYTF
TGCGCCAGCAGCTTGGCGGGGAGATCTAACTATGGCTACACCTTC
>-|TRBV9|TRBD1|TRBJ1-2
CASSGGDSGDTF
TGTGCCAGCAGCGGAGGGGACAGCGGGGACACCTTC
>few|TRBV20-1|-|TRBJ1-2
CSARDRNRVDGYTF
TGCAGTGCTAGAGATCGTAACAGGGTGGATGGCTACACCTTC
>-|TRBV6-5|-|TRBJ2-3
CASSTRSDTQYF
TGTGCCAGCAGTACCCGATCAGATACGCAGTATTTT
>few|TRBV20-1|TRBD2|TRBJ2-7
CSARPSLAGGQEQYF
TGCAGTGCTAGACCCAGTTTAGCGGGAGGTCAAGAGCAGTACTTC
>many|TRBV12-3/TRBV12-4|TRBD1|TRBJ1-1
CASSYGQGGTEAFF
TGTGCCAGCAGTTATGGACAGGGAGGGACTGAAGCTTTCTTT
>many|TRBV4-2|TRBD1|TRBJ2-7
CASSQAEVRDRVPYEQYF
TGTGCCAGCAGCCAAGCCGAAGTCAGGGACAGGGTCCCCTACGAGCAGTACTTC
>few|TRBV12-3/TRBV12-4|-|TRBJ1-5
CASSLGAGVSQPQHF
TGTGCCAGCAGCTTAGGGGCAGGGGTTAGTCAGCCCCAGCATTTT
>-|TRBV6-1|-|TRBJ2-5
CASSKRVTRETQYF
TGTGCCAGCAGTAAGAGGGTCACTCGAGAGACCCAGTACTTC
>few|TRBV4-3|TRBD2|TRBJ2-7
CASSQGGGRKYF
TGCGCCAGCAGCCAGGGCGGGGGGAGGAAGTACTTC
>-|TRBV20-1|-|TRBJ2-3
CSARSALTDTQYF
TGCAGTGCTAGAAGCGCGCTCACAGATACGCAGTATTTT
>-|TRBV20-1|-|TRBJ2-7
CSATRVDLSPNEQYF
TGCAGTGCTACTCGAGTTGACCTCTCCCCCAACGAGCAGTACTTC
>many|TRBV2|-|TRBJ2-5
CASSEAETQYF
TGTGCCAGCAGTGAGGCAGAGACCCAGTACTTC
>-|TRBV15|-|TRBJ2-7
CATSRQVDREQYF
TGTGCCACCAGCAGACAGGTAGATCGCGAGCAGTACTTC
>-|TRBV6-5|TRBD1|TRBJ1-2
CASSTGDRPYTF
TGTGCCAGCAGTACGGGGGACAGGCCCTACACCTTC
>-|TRBV30|-|TRBJ1-3
CAWSVLSSSGNTIYF
TGTGCCTGGAGTGTACTGTCGAGCTCTGGAAACACCATATATTTT
>few|TRBV6-2/TRBV6-3|-|TRBJ2-2
CASSYRSRSTGELFF
TGTGCCAGCAGTTACCGGAGTAGAAGCACCGGGGAGCTGTTTTTT
>few|TRBV7-2|-|TRBJ1-1
CASSSHQGTEAFF
TGTGCCAGCAGCTCCCATCAGGGCACTGAAGCTTTCTTT